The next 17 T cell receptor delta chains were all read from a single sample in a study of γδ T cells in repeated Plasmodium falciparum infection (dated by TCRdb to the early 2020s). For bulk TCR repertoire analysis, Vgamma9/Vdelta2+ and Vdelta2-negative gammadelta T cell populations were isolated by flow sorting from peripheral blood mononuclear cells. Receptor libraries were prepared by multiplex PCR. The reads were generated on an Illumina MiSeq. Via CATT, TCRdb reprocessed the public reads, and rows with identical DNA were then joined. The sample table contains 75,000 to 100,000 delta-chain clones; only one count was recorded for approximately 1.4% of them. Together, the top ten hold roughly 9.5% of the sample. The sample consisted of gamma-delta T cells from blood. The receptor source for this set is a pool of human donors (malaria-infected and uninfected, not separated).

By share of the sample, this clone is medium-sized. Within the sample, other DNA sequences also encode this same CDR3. The CDR3 here is CALGEITYWGILWPDKLIF. CDR3 nucleotides: TGTGCTCTTGGGGAAATCACGTACTGGGGGATACTTTGGCCCGATAAACTCATCTTT. This sequence joins TRDV1 and TRDJ1; 12 positions agree with TRDD3. Germline CDR1 TSWWSYY, CDR2 QGS. This CDR3 has 19 residues. The ends lost 2 bases at V and 3 bases at J; junction bases unmatched: 13.

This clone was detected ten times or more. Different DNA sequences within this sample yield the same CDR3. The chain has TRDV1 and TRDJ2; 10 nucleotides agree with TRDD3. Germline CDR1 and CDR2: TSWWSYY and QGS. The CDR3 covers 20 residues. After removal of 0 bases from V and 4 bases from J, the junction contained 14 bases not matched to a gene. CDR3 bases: TGTGCTCTTGGGGAACTGGTCATACTGGGGGATGGTCTGGGGACAGCACAACTCTTCTTT. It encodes CALGELVILGDGLGTAQLFF.

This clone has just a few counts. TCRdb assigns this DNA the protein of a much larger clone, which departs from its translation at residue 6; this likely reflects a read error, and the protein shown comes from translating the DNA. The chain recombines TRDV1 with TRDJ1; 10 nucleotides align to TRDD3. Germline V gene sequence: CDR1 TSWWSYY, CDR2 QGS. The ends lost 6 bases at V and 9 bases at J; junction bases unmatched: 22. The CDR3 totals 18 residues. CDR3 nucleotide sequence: TGTGCTCTTGGTTCTACCTTACCTCTCTGGGGGATAACGAAGCAACTCATCTTT. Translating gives CALGSTLPLWGITKQLIF.

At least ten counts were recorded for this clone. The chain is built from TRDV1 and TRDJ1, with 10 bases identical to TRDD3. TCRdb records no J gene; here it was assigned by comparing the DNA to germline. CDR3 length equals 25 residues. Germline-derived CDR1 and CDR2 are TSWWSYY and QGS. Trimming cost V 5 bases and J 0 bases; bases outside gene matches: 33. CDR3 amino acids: CALGNSDPRRFDLLGDRGYTDKLIF. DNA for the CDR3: TGTGCTCTTGGGAACTCAGATCCTCGGAGGTTTGACTTACTGGGGGATCGGGGGTACACCGATAAACTCATCTTT.

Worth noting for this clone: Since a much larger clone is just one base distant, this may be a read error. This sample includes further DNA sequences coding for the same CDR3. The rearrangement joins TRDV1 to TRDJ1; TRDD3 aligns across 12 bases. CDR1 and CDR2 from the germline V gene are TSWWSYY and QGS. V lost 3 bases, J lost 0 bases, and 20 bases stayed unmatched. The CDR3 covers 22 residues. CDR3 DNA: TGTGCTCTTGGGGAGGGTAACGCAGGGCCTTCCTGGGGGATACGGTACACCGATAAACTCATCTTT. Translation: CALGEGNAGPSWGIRYTDKLIF.

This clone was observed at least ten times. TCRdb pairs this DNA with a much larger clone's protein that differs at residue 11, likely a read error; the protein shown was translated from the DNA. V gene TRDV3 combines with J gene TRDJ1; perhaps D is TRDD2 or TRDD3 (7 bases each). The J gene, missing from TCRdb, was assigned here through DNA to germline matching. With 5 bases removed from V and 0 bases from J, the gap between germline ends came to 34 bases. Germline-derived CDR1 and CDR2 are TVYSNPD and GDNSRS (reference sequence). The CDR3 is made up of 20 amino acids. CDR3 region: CALFRLPRWGTMADTDKLIF. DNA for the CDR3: TGTGCCCTATTCCGCCTTCCTCGATGGGGGACGATGGCGGACACCGATAAACTCATCTTT.

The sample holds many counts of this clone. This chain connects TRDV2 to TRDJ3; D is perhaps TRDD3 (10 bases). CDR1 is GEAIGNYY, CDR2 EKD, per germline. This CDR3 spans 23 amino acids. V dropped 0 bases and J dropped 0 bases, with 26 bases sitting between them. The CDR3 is CACDTVPSYAGGYSSWDTRQMFF. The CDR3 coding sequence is TGTGCCTGTGACACCGTCCCTTCCTACGCTGGGGGATATAGCTCCTGGGACACCCGACAGATGTTTTTC.

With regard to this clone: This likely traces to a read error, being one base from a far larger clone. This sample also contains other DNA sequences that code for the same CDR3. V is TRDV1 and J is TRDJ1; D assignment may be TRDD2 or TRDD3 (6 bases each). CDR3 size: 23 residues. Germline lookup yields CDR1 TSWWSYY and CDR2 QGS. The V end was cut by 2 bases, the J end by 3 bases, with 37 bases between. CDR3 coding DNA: TGTGCTCTTGGGGAATTAGTGTCCTACCGTCCTACGACGGCGTACTGGGTCCCCGATAAACTCATCTTT. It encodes CALGELVSYRPTTAYWVPDKLIF.

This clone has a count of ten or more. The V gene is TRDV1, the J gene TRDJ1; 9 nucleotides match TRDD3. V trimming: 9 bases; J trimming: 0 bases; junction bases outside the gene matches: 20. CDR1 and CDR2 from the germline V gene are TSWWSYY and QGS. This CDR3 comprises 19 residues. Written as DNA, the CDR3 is TGTGCTCTGACTCATTCGGGCGTACTGGGGGACATGTACACCGATAAACTCATCTTT. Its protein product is CALTHSGVLGDMYTDKLIF.

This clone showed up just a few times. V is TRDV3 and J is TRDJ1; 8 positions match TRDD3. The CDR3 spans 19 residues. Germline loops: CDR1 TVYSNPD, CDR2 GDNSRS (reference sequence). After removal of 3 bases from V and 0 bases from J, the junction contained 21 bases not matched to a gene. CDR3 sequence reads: CAFERGFGLGEWYTDKLIF. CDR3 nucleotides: TGTGCCTTCGAAAGGGGGTTTGGGCTGGGGGAATGGTACACCGATAAACTCATCTTT.

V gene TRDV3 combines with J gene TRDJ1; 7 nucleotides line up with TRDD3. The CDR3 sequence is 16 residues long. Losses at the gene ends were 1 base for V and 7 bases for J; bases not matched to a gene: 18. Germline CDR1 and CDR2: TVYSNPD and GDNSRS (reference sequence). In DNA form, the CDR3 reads TGTGCCTTTAAGTGGTCCGAGGGGATAAGGCAACTTAAACTCATCTTT. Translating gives CAFKWSEGIRQLKLIF.

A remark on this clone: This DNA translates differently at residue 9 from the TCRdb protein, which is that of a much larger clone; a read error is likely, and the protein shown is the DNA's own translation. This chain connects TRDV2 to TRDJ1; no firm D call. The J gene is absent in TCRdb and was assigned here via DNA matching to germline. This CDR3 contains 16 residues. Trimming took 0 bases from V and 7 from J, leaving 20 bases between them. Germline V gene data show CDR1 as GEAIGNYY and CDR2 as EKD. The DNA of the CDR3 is TGTGCCTGTGACACCGTTTCGTGGGACCCTCCTCCTAAACTCATCTTT. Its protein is CACDTVSWDPPPKLIF.

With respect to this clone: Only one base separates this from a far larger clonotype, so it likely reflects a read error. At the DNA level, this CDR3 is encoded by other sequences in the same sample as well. The CDR3: CACDPLLGDTAQLFF. The DNA of the CDR3 is TGTGCCTGTGATCCTTTACTGGGGGATACAGCACAACTCTTCTTT. The rearrangement links TRDV2 to TRDJ2; 10 bases are a match to TRDD3. TCRdb offers no J gene call, so here the DNA was matched to germline to obtain one. This CDR3 contains 15 residues. Germline loops: CDR1 GEAIGNYY, CDR2 EKD. V shed 4 bases, J shed 5 bases, and the junction held 6 bases outside the gene matches.

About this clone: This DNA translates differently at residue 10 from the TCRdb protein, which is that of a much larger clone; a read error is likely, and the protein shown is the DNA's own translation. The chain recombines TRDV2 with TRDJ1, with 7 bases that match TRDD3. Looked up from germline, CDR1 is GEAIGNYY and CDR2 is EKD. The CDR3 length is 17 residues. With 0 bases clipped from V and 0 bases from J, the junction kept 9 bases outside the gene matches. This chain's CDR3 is CACDTVGTGVYTDKLIF. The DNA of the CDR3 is TGTGCCTGTGACACCGTCGGTACTGGGGTATACACCGATAAACTCATCTTT.

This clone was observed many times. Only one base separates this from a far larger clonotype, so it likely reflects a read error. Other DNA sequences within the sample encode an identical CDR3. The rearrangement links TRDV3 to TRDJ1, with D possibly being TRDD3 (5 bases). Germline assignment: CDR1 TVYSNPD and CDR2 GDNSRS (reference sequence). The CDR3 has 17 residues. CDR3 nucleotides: TGTGCCTTCCGTGGGGCTTGGGTCCCATGGGAGGCCGGTAAACTCATCTTC. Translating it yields CAFRGAWVPWEAGKLIF. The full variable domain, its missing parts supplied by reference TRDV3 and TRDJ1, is CDKVTQSSPDQTVASGSEVVLLCTYDTVYSNPDLFWYRIRPDYSFQFVFYGDNSRSEGADFTQGRFSVKHILTQKAFHLVISPVRTEDSATYYCAFRGAWVPWEAGKLIFGKGTRVTVEP.

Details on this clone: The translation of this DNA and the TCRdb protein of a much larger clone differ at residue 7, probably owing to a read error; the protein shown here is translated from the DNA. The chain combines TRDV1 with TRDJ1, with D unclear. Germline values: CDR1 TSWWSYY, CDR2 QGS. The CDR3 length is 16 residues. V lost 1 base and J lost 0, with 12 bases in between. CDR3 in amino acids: CALGERCRTYTDKLIF. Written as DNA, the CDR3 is TGTGCTCTTGGGGAACGGTGCCGAACCTACACCGATAAACTCATCTTT.

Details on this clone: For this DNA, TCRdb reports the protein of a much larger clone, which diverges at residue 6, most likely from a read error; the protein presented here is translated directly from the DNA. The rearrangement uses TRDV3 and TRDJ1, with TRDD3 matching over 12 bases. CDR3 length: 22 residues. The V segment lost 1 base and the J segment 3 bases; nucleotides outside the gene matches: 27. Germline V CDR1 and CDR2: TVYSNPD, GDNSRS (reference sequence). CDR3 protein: CAFKRRFLRLTGGYKRADKLIF. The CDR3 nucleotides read TGTGCCTTTAAGCGCCGCTTCCTACGTCTGACTGGGGGATACAAGCGGGCCGATAAACTCATCTTT.